The rows below give T cell receptor beta chains drawn from one sample of a study of T-cell reconstitution after alpha-beta-depleted transplantation in children. TCRdb re-analysed the PCR reads in MiXCR, keeping a single row per CDR3 protein. Here the sample spans hundreds of thousands of distinct CDR3 sequences, approximately 8.4% being singletons. The sample here was PBMCs, mostly from graft donor cells, taken 360 days after TCRalphabeta/CD19-depleted stem cell transplant. The receptors come from a male patient between 2 and 9 years old who had a stem cell transplant for acute myeloid leukemia, so the T cells may come from the graft donor. The CDR3 runs from the conserved cysteine through the conserved F or W. A D gene is named only where the DNA matches it firmly. Clone sizes are given selectively: once, few, many, or a class where the clone is expanded.

13	many	TRBV6-6	TRBD1	TRBJ1-6	TGTGCCAGCAGTTATCAGGGGGATTCACCCCTCCACTTT	CASSYQGDSPLHF
16	-	TRBV2	-	TRBJ2-4	TGTGCCAGCAGTGAACTAGGGCGGCGAGCCAAAAACATTCAGTACTTC	CASSELGRRAKNIQYF
15	-	TRBV7-2	-	TRBJ1-5	TGTGCCAGCAGCTTAGTGGGGGCGCAAGGTCAGCCCCAGCATTTT	CASSLVGAQGQPQHF
15	-	TRBV20-1	TRBD1	TRBJ2-7	TGCAGTGCTAGAGACCCGGGACAGGGGGCCTACGAGCAGTACTTC	CSARDPGQGAYEQYF
13	many	TRBV7-8	-	TRBJ2-1	TGTGCCAGCAGCTTACCACTATACAATGAGCAGTTCTTC	CASSLPLYNEQFF
13	few	TRBV7-3	-	TRBJ2-3	TGTGCCAGCAGCCATCGACAGACCGATACGCAGTATTTT	CASSHRQTDTQYF
15	few	TRBV20-1	TRBD1	TRBJ2-5	TGCAGTGCTAGGCGGTCCAGGGGGTACCAAGAGACCCAGTACTTC	CSARRSRGYQETQYF
15	many	TRBV12-3/TRBV12-4	TRBD2	TRBJ2-7	TGTGCCAGCAGTTTGTCGGGAGGAGGTTTTGTGGAGCAGTACTTC	CASSLSGGGFVEQYF
15	many	TRBV27	TRBD1	TRBJ2-1	TGTGCCAGCAGACGGGACAGGCCATCCTACAATGAGCAGTTCTTC	CASRRDRPSYNEQFF
14	-	TRBV7-2	-	TRBJ2-2	TGTGCCAGCACCCCGAGGGGTGGTACCGGGGAGCTGTTTTTT	CASTPRGGTGELFF
17	-	TRBV28	-	TRBJ1-1	TGTGCCAGCAGTCCAACCCTTGGACAGTTACAAAACACTGAAGCTTTCTTT	CASSPTLGQLQNTEAFF